Below are 30 T cell receptor beta chains sequenced from a single sample in a study of control samples from healthy donors and cancer patients. TCRdb's copy holds only in-frame clones and misses some; the assay was immunoSEQ multiplex PCR. Among about 98,000 clones listed, around three quarters were seen once. Sequencing was performed on blood. All receptors derive from a young woman in good health.

This chain joins TRBV6-5 and TRBJ1-2; TRBD1 aligns across 7 bases. CDR1 is MNHEY and CDR2 is SVGAGI in the germline V gene. J lost 8 bases, V lost 5 bases, and 8 bases had no gene match. This CDR3 spans 13 amino acids. The CDR3 DNA follows: TGTGCCAGCAGTCCCGACAGGGCTCCCGGCTACACCTTC. Translated, it gives CASSPDRAPGYTF.

This clone has just a few counts. The chain recombines TRBV3-1 (or the pseudogene TRBV3-2) with TRBJ2-4, with D hard to call. With 5 bases removed from V and 7 bases from J, the gap between germline ends came to 6 bases. Germline V gene sequence: CDR1 LGHDT, CDR2 YNNKEL (reference sequence). CDR3 length: 11 residues. Here the CDR3 DNA reads TGTGCCAGCAGCTTCGGGAACATTCAGTACTTC. Translation: CASSFGNIQYF.

This clone was observed once. Written as DNA, the CDR3 is TGTGCCAGCAGCTTAATACCGGGACAGGGGACCGGGGAGCTGTTTTTT. It is translated as CASSLIPGQGTGELFF. The chain has TRBV11-1 and TRBJ2-2, with TRBD1 identical over 10 bases. This CDR3 has 16 amino acids. V was clipped by 2 bases and J by 5 bases; unmatched bases: 5. Germline V gene sequence: CDR1 SGHAT, CDR2 FQDESV (reference sequence).

The gene calls are TRBV27 and TRBJ1-2, with TRBD1 matching over 10 bases. The ends lost 4 bases at V and 8 bases at J; junction bases unmatched: 10. Germline V gives CDR1 MNHEY, CDR2 SMNVEV (reference sequence). This CDR3 spans 15 amino acids. CDR3 residues: CASSSSRTGGRGYTF. CDR3 nucleotides: TGTGCCAGCAGTTCGTCCCGGACAGGGGGTCGGGGCTACACCTTC.

The chain has TRBV6-6 and TRBJ1-5; D ambiguous. V dropped 2 bases and J dropped 1 base, with 3 bases sitting between them. Germline V gene lookup returns CDR1 MNHNY and CDR2 SVGAGI (reference sequence). The CDR3 runs to 13 residues. CDR3 sequence: CASSYESNQPQHF. In nucleotides, the CDR3 is TGTGCCAGCAGTTACGAGAGCAATCAGCCCCAGCATTTT.

The chain couples TRBV7-9 to TRBJ1-3; D gene unclear. This CDR3 is 11 amino acids long. Germline-derived CDR1 and CDR2 are SEHNR and FQNEAQ (reference sequence). V was pared by 8 bases and J by 3 bases, with 5 bases between. CDR3 residues: CASSIGNTIYF. The DNA of the CDR3 is TGTGCCAGCTCGATTGGAAACACCATATATTTT.

The chain links TRBV18 to TRBJ1-2, with D tentatively TRBD1 (6 bases). The germline gives CDR1 KGHSH, CDR2 LQKENI. CDR3 length: 16 amino acids. The germline V and J ends were trimmed by 3 bases and 0 bases, with 14 bases remaining between them. CDR3 nucleotides: TGTGCCAGCTCACCCAGGACAGATACCCCTAACTATGGCTACACCTTC. Protein: CASSPRTDTPNYGYTF.

This chain links TRBV30 with TRBJ2-3, with D possibly called TRBD1 or TRBD2 (9 bases each). CDR3 length: 17 amino acids. Germline lookup yields CDR1 GTSNPN and CDR2 SVGIG (reference sequence). The V end lost 8 bases, the J end lost 3 bases, and 27 bases lay between the germline ends. As DNA, the CDR3 is TGTGCCGGGACAGGGAGAATTAGCGGGAGACGAACAGATACGCAGTATTTT. Translation: CAGTGRISGRRTDTQYF.

Comments on this clone: The sample carries other DNA sequences with the same CDR3. The chain carries TRBV12-3 or TRBV12-4 and TRBJ2-1; no definite D call. This CDR3 region has 11 residues. The germline V and J ends were trimmed by 1 base and 7 bases, with 2 bases remaining between them. The CDR3 loop is CASSLGNEQFF. In DNA, the CDR3 is TGTGCCAGCAGTTTAGGGAATGAGCAGTTCTTC.

The CDR3 region is CATSDYRGLDGYTF. The DNA of the CDR3 is TGTGCCACCAGTGATTACAGGGGCCTAGATGGCTACACCTTC. The chain has TRBV24-1 and TRBJ1-2; 7 nucleotides agree with TRBD1. Unmatched junction bases numbered 5, after V lost 2 bases and J lost 6 bases. CDR1 and CDR2 (germline): KGHDR, SFDVKD. This CDR3 is built from 14 residues.

CDR3 DNA sequence: TGTGCCAGCAAAGGGGGGCCCCGAGAGAACACTGAAGCTTTCTTT. Protein: CASKGGPRENTEAFF. J is TRBJ1-1 and V is TRBV19, with TRBD1 as a possible D gene (6 bases). The CDR3 loop spans 15 amino acids. Per the germline V gene, CDR1 is LNHDA and CDR2 is SQIVND (reference sequence). V dropped 9 bases and J dropped 1 base, with 18 bases sitting between them. The full variable domain, with the rest looked up from reference TRBV19 and TRBJ1-1, is DGGITQSPKYLFRKEGQNVTLSCEQNLNHDAMYWYRQDPGQGLRLIYYSQIVNDFQKGDIAEGYSVSREKKESFPLTVTSAQKNPTAFYLCASKGGPRENTEAFFGQGTRLTVV.

This clone was detected only once. The chain has TRBV19 and TRBJ1-1; a possible D gene is TRBD1 (5 bases). The V gene's germline CDR1 is LNHDA and CDR2 SQIVND (reference sequence). This CDR3 spans 14 amino acids. V was pared by 5 bases and J by 1 base, with 11 bases between. Here the CDR3 reads CASSADRRNTEAFF. As DNA, the CDR3 is TGTGCCAGTAGTGCCGACAGACGGAACACTGAAGCTTTCTTT. The variable domain in full, with the rest retrieved from reference TRBV19 and TRBJ1-1, is DGGITQSPKYLFRKEGQNVTLSCEQNLNHDAMYWYRQDPGQGLRLIYYSQIVNDFQKGDIAEGYSVSREKKESFPLTVTSAQKNPTAFYLCASSADRRNTEAFFGQGTRLTVV.

Only one count was recorded for this clone. The chain couples TRBV18 to TRBJ1-1; D gene unclear. V was shortened by 3 bases and J by 1 base, with 12 bases between the two germline ends. The V gene's germline CDR1 is KGHSH and CDR2 LQKENI. The CDR3 sequence is 15 residues long. CDR3 in amino acids: CASSPPVGPNTEAFF. The CDR3 region has the DNA TGTGCCAGCTCACCCCCGGTGGGCCCGAACACTGAAGCTTTCTTT.

V is TRBV9 and J is TRBJ2-1; TRBD2 aligns across 11 bases. The CDR3 is 15 amino acids. V trimming: 3 bases; J trimming: 2 bases; junction bases outside the gene matches: 1. In germline, CDR1 is SGDLS, CDR2 YYNGEE. The DNA for the CDR3 is TGTGCCAGCAGCGAACTAGCGGGGGCCTACAATGAGCAGTTCTTC. Translating it yields CASSELAGAYNEQFF.

The CDR3 spells CASSRATGVSHRNEQFF. The CDR3 nucleotides read TGTGCCAGCAGCCGCGCCACGGGGGTAAGTCATAGGAATGAGCAGTTCTTC. The V and J genes are TRBV5-6 and TRBJ2-1, with D perhaps TRBD2 (6 bases). CDR1 is SGHDT, CDR2 YYEEEE, per germline. The CDR3 consists of 17 residues. The V end lost 4 bases, the J end lost 7 bases, and 24 bases lay between the germline ends.

Only a few counts were recorded for this clone. One end of the junction fails to match germline, which may point to a read error. J is TRBJ1-2 and V is TRBV3-1 (or the pseudogene TRBV3-2); D perhaps matches TRBD1 (5 bases). Germline V lookup: CDR1 LGHDT, CDR2 YNNKEL (reference sequence). The CDR3 extends over 16 amino acids. The CDR3 sequence: CASTQGTGLFSYGYTF. In nucleotides, the CDR3 is TGTGCCAGCACCCAAGGGACGGGGCTGTTCAGCTATGGCTACACCTTC.

This sequence joins TRBV3-1 (or the pseudogene TRBV3-2) and TRBJ2-6, with TRBD1 matching 7 bases. The CDR3 consists of 15 residues. Trimming at V came to 5 bases and at J to 5 bases, leaving 6 bases not matched to a gene. Germline CDR1 is LGHDT and CDR2 is YNNKEL (reference sequence). CDR3 in amino acids: CASSNGQDWANVLTF. CDR3 DNA sequence: TGTGCCAGCAGCAATGGACAGGACTGGGCCAACGTCCTGACTTTC.

This sequence joins TRBV30 and TRBJ2-7; no reliable D call. The V end lost 5 bases, the J end lost 7 bases, and 15 bases lay between the germline ends. The germline CDR1 and CDR2 sequences are GTSNPN and SVGIG (reference sequence). The CDR3 runs 12 residues. The CDR3 DNA reads TGTGCCTGGTCGACGGACCCGCGAGAGCAGTACTTC. It yields the protein CAWSTDPREQYF.

This chain uses TRBV9 with TRBJ2-1; 8 bases agree with TRBD2. Germline V gene sequence: CDR1 SGDLS, CDR2 YYNGEE. CDR3 length: 17 amino acids. With 0 bases clipped from V and 5 bases from J, the junction kept 10 bases outside the gene matches. CDR3 loop: CASSVEYGGALDNEQFF. The DNA for the CDR3 is TGTGCCAGCAGCGTAGAGTACGGGGGGGCATTAGACAATGAGCAGTTCTTC.

J is TRBJ2-3 and V is TRBV6-4; 12 bases map to TRBD2. The germline V gene encodes CDR1 MRHNA and CDR2 SNTAGT. V was clipped by 6 bases and J by 6 bases; unmatched bases: 7. CDR3 size: 15 residues. CDR3 sequence (DNA): TGTGCCAGCAGCCCCCTAGCGGGGGGGCGGGATACGCAGTATTTT. It encodes CASSPLAGGRDTQYF.

The gene calls are TRBV3-1 (or the pseudogene TRBV3-2) and TRBJ2-3; 8 bases fit TRBD2. CDR1 and CDR2 (germline): LGHDT, YNNKEL (reference sequence). This CDR3 has 16 residues. With 1 base clipped from V and 0 bases from J, the junction kept 3 bases outside the gene matches. The DNA for the CDR3 is TGTGCCAGCAGCCAAGGCGGGGGGCTGAGCACAGATACGCAGTATTTT. Translation: CASSQGGGLSTDTQYF.

The chain has TRBV4-2 and TRBJ2-5; D is ambiguous. Germline V lookup: CDR1 LGHNA, CDR2 YNFKEQ. With 0 bases removed from V and 5 bases from J, the gap between germline ends came to 10 bases. The CDR3 has 14 residues. CDR3 nucleotide sequence: TGTGCCAGCAGCCAAGATGGCAGGCGGGAGACCCAGTACTTC. It is translated as CASSQDGRRETQYF.

This chain connects TRBV6-1 to TRBJ2-7, with D possibly being TRBD1 or TRBD2 (5 bases each). Between the trimmed V and J ends, which lost 0 bases and 3 bases, there was a span of 9 bases. The CDR3 consists of 14 residues. Germline loops: CDR1 MNHNS, CDR2 SASEGT. CDR3 sequence: CASSEAGRNYEQYF. In DNA, the CDR3 is TGTGCCAGCAGTGAAGCGGGACGGAACTACGAGCAGTACTTC.

The chain combines TRBV3-1 (or the pseudogene TRBV3-2) with TRBJ2-5; TRBD2 might be the D (6 bases). CDR1 and CDR2 (germline): LGHDT, YNNKEL (reference sequence). This CDR3 has 13 residues. V was shortened by 3 bases and J by 5 bases, with 10 bases between the two germline ends. The CDR3 here is CASSHGGLETQYF. Written as DNA, the CDR3 is TGTGCCAGCAGCCATGGAGGGCTTGAGACCCAGTACTTC.

The chain is built from TRBV13 and TRBJ2-5; D call uncertain. Trimming left V 3 bases short and J 4 bases short, with 12 bases between. The CDR3 totals 14 residues. Germline CDR1 is PRHDT and CDR2 is FYEKMQ (reference sequence). The CDR3 reads CASSFGPTGETQYF. The CDR3 region has the DNA TGTGCCAGCAGCTTCGGACCTACGGGAGAGACCCAGTACTTC.

The gene calls are TRBV11-3 and TRBJ2-5, with 9 bases that match TRBD1. There are 18 residues in the CDR3. The V segment lost 5 bases and the J segment 1 base; nucleotides outside the gene matches: 14. CDR1 and CDR2 (germline): SGHNT, YENEEA. The DNA of the CDR3 is TGTGCCAGCAGCCACCTAAGCCGGGACAGGGCGTTCCAAGAGACCCAGTACTTC. It encodes CASSHLSRDRAFQETQYF.

The chain links TRBV7-9 to TRBJ2-7; 9 bases are a match to TRBD1. This CDR3 contains 14 residues. Germline-derived CDR1 and CDR2 are SEHNR and FQNEAQ (reference sequence). The ends lost 5 bases at V and 6 bases at J; junction bases unmatched: 8. The CDR3 loop reads CASSPPGQGTEQYF. The CDR3, as DNA: TGTGCCAGCAGCCCGCCGGGACAGGGCACCGAGCAGTACTTC.

As DNA, the CDR3 is TGTGCCAGCAGCAAAGGGGAGATGAACACTGAAGCTTTCTTT. This codes for CASSKGEMNTEAFF. The V and J genes are TRBV21-1 and TRBJ1-1. TRBV21-1 represents a pseudogene. CDR3 length: 14 residues.

The chain has TRBV6-5 and TRBJ1-2; no reliable D call. The V and J ends lost 0 bases and 0 bases respectively, with 8 bases between them. The CDR3 loop spans 15 amino acids. Germline V lookup: CDR1 MNHEY, CDR2 SVGAGI. The chain's CDR3 is CASSYSAGANYGYTF. The CDR3 DNA reads as TGTGCCAGCAGTTACTCTGCGGGAGCTAACTATGGCTACACCTTC.

This clone occurred a few times. The rearrangement uses TRBV19 and TRBJ2-5; 8 bases align to TRBD2. This CDR3 contains 17 residues. Looked up from germline, CDR1 is LNHDA and CDR2 is SQIVND (reference sequence). With 6 bases clipped from V and 0 bases from J, the junction kept 12 bases outside the gene matches. As DNA, the CDR3 is TGTGCCAGTAGAACGGTCCGACTAGCGAGGTACCAAGAGACCCAGTACTTC. It translates to CASRTVRLARYQETQYF.